This T cell receptor beta chain was identified during a study of T cell responses to AZD1222 COVID-19 vaccine. TCRdb's copy holds only in-frame clones and misses some; the assay was immunoSEQ multiplex PCR. Of about 130,000 clones detected, roughly nine tenths appear once; the ten largest clones hold approximately 2.5%. The sequence was collected from an adult in good health. The specimen was peripheral blood, collected on day 0 of AZD1222 vaccination.

CDR3 residues: CASLGGGLTDTQYF. CDR3 in DNA: TGTGCCAGCTTGGGCGGGGGCCTCACAGATACGCAGTATTTT. The chain carries TRBV3-1 (or the pseudogene TRBV3-2) and TRBJ2-3, with TRBD2 as a possible D gene (7 bases). The CDR3 is 14 residues long. Germline CDR1 reads LGHDT; CDR2 reads YNNKEL (reference sequence). V lost 8 bases to trimming and J lost 2 bases, with 14 bases between them.